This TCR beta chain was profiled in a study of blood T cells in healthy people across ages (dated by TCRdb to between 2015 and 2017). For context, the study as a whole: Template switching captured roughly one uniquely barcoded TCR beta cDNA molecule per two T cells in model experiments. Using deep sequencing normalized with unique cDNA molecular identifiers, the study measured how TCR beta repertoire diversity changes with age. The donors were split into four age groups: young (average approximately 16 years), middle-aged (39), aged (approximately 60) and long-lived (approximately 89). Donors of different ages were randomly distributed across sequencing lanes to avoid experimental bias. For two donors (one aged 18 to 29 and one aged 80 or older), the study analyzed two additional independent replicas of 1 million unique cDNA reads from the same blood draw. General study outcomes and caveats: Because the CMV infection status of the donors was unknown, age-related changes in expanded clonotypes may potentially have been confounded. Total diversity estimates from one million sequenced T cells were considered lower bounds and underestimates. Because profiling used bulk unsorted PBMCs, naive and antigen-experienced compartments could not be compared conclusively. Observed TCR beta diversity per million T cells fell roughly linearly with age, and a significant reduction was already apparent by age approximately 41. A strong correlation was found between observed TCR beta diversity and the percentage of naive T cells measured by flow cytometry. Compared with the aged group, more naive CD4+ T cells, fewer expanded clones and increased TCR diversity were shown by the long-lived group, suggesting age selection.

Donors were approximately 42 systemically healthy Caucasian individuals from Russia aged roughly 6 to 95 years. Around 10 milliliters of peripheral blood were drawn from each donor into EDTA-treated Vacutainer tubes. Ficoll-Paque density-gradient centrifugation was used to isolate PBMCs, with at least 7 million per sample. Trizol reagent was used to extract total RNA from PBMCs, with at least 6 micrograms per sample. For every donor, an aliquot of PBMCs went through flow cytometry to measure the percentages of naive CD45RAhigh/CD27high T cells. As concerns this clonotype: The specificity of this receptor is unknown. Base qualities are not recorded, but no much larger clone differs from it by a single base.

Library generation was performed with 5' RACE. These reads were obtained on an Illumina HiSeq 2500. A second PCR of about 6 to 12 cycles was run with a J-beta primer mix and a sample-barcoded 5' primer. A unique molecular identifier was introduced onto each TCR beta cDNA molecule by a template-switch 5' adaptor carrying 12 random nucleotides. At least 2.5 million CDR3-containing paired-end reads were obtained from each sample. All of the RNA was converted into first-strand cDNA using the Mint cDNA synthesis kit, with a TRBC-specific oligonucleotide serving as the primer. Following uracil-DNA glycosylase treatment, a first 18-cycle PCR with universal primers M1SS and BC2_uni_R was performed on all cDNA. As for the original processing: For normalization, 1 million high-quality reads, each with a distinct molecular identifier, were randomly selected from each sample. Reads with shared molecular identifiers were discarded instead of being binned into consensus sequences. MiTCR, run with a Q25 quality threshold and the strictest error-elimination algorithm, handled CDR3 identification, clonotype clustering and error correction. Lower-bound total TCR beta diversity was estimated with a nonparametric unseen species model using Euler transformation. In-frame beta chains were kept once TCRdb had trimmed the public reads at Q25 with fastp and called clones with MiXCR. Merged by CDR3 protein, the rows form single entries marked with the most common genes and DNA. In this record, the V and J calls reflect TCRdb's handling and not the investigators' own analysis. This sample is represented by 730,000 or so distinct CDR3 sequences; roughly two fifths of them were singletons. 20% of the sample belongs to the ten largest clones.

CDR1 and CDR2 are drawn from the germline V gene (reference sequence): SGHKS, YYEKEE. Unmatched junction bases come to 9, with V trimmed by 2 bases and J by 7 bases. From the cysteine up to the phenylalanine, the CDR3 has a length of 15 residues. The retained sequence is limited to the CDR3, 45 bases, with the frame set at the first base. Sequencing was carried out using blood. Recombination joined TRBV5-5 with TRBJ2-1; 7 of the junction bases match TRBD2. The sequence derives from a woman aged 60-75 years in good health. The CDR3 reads CASSLEGGVLNEQFF. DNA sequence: TGTGCCAGCAGCTTAGAGGGAGGGGTCCTTAATGAGCAGTTCTTC.